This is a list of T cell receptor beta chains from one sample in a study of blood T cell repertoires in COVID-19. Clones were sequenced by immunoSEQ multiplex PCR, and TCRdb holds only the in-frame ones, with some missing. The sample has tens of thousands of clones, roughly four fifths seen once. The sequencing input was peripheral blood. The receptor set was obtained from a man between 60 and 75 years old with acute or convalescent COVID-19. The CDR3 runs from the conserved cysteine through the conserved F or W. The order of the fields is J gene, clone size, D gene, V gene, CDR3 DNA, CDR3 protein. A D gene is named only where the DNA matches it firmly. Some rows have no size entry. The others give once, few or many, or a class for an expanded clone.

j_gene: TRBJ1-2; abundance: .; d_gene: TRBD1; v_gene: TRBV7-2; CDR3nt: TGTGCCAGCAGCTTAGTCGGACAGGGTGAAGGCGGCTACACCTTC; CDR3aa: CASSLVGQGEGGYTF
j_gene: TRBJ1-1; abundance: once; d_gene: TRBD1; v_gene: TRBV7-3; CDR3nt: TGTGCCAGCAGCTTAAGCAGGGGGGCTGAAGCTTTCTTT; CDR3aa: CASSLSRGAEAFF
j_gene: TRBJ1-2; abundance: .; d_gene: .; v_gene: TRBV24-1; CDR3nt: TGTGCCACCAGTGATGCTCGGGATTTGGGCTATGGCTACACCTTC; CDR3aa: CATSDARDLGYGYTF
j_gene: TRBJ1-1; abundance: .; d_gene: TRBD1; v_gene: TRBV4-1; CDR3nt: TGCGCCAGCAGCCAATTGACAGGGGCGAGCACTGAAGCTTTCTTT; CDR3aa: CASSQLTGASTEAFF
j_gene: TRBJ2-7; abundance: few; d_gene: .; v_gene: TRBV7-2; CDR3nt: TGTGCCAGCAGCGAGGACTACGAGCAGTACTTC; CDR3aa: CASSEDYEQYF
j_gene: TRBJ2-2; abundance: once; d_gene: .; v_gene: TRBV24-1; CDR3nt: TGTGCCACCAGGGGACTCGGGACAGATGGAAACACCGGGGAGCTGTTTTTT; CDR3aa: CATRGLGTDGNTGELFF
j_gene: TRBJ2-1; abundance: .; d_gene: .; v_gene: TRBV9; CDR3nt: TGTGCCAGCAGCGTAGGGAAAGCGGCAAGCTCCTACAATGAGCAGTTCTTC; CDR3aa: CASSVGKAASSYNEQFF
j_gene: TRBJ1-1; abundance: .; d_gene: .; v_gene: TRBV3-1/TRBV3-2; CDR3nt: TGTGCCAGCAGCCAAGAGATCAACAGTGAAGCTTTCTTT; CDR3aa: CASSQEINSEAFF
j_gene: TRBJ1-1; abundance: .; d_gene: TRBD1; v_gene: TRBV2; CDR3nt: TGTGCCAGCAGCTGGACAGGGGATACTGAAGCTTTCTTT; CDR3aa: CASSWTGDTEAFF
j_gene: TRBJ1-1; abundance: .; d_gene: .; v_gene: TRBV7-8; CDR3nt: TGTGCCAGCAGCTTAGCGCGGGGTGCTAACACTGAAGCTTTCTTT; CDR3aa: CASSLARGANTEAFF
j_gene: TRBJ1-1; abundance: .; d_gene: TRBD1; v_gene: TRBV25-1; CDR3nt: TGTGCCAGCAGCCCCCGGTGGGACAGGGGATCGGCTGAAGCTTTCTTT; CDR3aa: CASSPRWDRGSAEAFF
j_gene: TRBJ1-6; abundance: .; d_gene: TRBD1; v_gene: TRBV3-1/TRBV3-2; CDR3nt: TGTGCCAGCAGCCAAGGCACAGGGGGACACATTGATTCACCCCTCCACTTT; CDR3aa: CASSQGTGGHIDSPLHF
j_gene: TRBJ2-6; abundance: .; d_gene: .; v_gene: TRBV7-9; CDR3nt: TGTGCCAGCAGCTTATTGCGCTCTGGGGCCAACGTCCTGACTTTC; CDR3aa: CASSLLRSGANVLTF
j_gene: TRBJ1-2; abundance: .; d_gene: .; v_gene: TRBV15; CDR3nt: TGTGCCACCAGCTTGGACTCCAACTATGGCTACACCTTC; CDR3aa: CATSLDSNYGYTF
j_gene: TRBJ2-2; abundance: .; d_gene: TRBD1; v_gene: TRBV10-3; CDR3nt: TGTGCCATCAGGGACAGGACGAACACCGGGGAGCTGTTTTTT; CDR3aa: CAIRDRTNTGELFF